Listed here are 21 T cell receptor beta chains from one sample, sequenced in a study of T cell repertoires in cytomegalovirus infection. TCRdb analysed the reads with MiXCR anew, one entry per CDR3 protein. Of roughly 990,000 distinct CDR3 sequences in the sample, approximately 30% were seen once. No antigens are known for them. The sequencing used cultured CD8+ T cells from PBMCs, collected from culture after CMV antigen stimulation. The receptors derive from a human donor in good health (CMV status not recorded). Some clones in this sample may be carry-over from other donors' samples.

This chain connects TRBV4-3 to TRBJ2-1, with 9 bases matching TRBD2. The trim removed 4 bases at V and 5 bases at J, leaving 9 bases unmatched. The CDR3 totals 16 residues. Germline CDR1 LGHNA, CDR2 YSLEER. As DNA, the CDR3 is TGCGCCAGCAGCCCCACGGGGCTAGCGGGGAACAATGAGCAGTTCTTC. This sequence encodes CASSPTGLAGNNEQFF.

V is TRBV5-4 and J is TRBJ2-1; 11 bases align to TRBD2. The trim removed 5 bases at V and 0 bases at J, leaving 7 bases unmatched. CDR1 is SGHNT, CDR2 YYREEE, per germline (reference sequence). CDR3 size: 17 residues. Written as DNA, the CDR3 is TGTGCCAGCAGTTCCGGGACTAGCGGACTCTCCTACAATGAGCAGTTCTTC. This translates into CASSSGTSGLSYNEQFF.

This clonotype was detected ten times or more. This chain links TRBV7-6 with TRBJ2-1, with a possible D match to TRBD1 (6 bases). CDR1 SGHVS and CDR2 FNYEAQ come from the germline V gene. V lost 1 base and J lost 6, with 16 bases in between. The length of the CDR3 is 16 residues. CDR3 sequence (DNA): TGTGCCAGCAGCTTAGTGAGGGGGATGTTTGGCAATGAGCAGTTCTTC. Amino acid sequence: CASSLVRGMFGNEQFF. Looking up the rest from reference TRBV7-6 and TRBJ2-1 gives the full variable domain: GAGVSQSPRYKVTKRGQDVALRCDPISGHVSLYWYRQALGQGPEFLTYFNYEAQQDKSGLPNDRFSAERPEGSISTLTIQRTEQRDSAMYRCASSLVRGMFGNEQFFGPGTRLTVL.

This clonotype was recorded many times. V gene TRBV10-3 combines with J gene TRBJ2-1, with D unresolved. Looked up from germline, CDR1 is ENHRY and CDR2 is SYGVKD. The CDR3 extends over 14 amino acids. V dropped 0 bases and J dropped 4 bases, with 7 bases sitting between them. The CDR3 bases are TGTGCCATCAGTGAGTCTGACGGATACAATGAGCAGTTCTTC. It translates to CAISESDGYNEQFF.

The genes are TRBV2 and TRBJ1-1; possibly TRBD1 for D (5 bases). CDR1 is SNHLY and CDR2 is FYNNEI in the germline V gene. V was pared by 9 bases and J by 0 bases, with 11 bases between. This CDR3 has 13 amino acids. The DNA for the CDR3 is TGTGCCAGACCGGGACCACTGAACACTGAAGCTTTCTTT. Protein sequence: CARPGPLNTEAFF.

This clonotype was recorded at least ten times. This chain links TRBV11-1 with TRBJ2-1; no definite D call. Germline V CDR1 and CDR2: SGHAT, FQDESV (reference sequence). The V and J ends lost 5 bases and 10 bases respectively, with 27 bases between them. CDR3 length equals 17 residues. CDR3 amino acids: CASSQKYRESDGPEQFF. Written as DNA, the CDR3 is TGTGCCAGCAGCCAAAAGTACCGTGAATCAGACGGGCCAGAGCAGTTCTTC.

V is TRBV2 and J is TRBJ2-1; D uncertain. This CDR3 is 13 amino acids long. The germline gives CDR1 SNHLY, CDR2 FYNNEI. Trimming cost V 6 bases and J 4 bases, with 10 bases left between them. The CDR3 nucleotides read TGTGCCAGCAGATTAGTAACATACAATGAGCAGTTCTTC. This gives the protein CASRLVTYNEQFF.

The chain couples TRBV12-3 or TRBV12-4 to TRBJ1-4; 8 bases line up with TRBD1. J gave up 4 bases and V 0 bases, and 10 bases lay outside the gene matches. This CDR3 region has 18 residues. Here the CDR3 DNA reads TGTGCCAGCAGTTTAGCGCCCGGGACAGGCGGGATTAATGAAAAACTGTTTTTT. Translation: CASSLAPGTGGINEKLFF.

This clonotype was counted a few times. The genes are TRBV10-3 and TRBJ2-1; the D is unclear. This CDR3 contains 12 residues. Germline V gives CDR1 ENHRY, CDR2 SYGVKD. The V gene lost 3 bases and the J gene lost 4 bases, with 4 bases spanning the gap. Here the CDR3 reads CAISDIYNEQFF. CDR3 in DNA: TGTGCCATCAGTGATATTTACAATGAGCAGTTCTTC.

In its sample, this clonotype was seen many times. CDR3 sequence: CASSSQRGDYEQYV. In DNA, the CDR3 is TGTGCCAGCAGCTCCCAGCGGGGGGACTACGAGCAGTACGTC. The chain recombines TRBV7-2 with TRBJ2-7; 9 nucleotides align to TRBD2. With V trimmed by 4 bases and J by 3 bases, 4 bases remained unmatched. The CDR3 length is 14 residues. Per the germline V gene, CDR1 is SGHTA and CDR2 is FQGNSA.

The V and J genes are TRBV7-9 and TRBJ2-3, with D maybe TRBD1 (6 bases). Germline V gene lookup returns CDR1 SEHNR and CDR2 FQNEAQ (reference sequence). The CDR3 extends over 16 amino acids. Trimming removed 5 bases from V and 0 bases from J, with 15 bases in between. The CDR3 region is CASSLWTETSTDTQYF. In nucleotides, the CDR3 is TGTGCCAGCAGCCTATGGACAGAGACTAGCACAGATACGCAGTATTTT.

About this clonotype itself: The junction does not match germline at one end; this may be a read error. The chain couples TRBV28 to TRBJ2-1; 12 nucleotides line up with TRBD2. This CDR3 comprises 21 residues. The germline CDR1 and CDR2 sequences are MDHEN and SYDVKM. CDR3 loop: CASSLPRLAGVLKSSYNEQLF. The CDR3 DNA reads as TGTGCCAGCAGTTTACCCCGACTAGCGGGGGTCCTAAAGAGCTCCTACAATGAGCAGCTCTTC.

CDR3 in DNA: TGTGCCAGCAGTTACGAGGGATGGACCGGGGAGCTGTTTTTT. Its protein is CASSYEGWTGELFF. The rearrangement joins TRBV6-2 or TRBV6-3 to TRBJ2-2; a possible D gene is TRBD2 (5 bases). The CDR3 has 14 residues. V lost 2 bases, J lost 5 bases, and 9 bases lay in between. Germline loops: CDR1 MNHEY, CDR2 SVGEGT.

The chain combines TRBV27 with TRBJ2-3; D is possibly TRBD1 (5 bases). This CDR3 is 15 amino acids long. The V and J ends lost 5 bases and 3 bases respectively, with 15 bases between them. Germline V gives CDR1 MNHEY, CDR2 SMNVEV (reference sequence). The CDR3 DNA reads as TGTGCCAGCAGTCCCCGTTACAGGTCAACAGATACGCAGTATTTT. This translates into CASSPRYRSTDTQYF.

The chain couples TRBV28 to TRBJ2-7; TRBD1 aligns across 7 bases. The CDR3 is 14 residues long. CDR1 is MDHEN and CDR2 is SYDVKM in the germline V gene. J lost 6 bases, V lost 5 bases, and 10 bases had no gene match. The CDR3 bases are TGTGCCAGCAGTCCTACAGGGGCCTCTTTCGAGCAGTACGTC. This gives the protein CASSPTGASFEQYV.

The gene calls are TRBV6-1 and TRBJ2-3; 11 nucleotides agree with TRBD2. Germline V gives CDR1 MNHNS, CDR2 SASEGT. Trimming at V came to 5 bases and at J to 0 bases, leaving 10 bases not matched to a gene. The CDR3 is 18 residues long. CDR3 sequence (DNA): TGTGCCAGCAGTTTGACTAGCGGGGTTCAGCTTAGCACAGATACGCAGTATTTT. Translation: CASSLTSGVQLSTDTQYF.

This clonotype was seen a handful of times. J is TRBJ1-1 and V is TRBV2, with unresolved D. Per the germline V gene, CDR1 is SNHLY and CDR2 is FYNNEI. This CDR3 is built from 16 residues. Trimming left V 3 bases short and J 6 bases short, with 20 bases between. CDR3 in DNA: TGTGCCAGCAGTGAGTCCACTAATCTCGCAGGATCTGAAGCTTTCTTT. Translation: CASSESTNLAGSEAFF. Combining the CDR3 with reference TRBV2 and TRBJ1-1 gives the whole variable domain EPEVTQTPSHQVTQMGQEVILRCVPISNHLYFYWYRQILGQKVEFLVSFYNNEISEKSEIFDDQFSVERPDGSNFTLKIRSTKLEDSAMYFCASSESTNLAGSEAFFGQGTRLTVV.

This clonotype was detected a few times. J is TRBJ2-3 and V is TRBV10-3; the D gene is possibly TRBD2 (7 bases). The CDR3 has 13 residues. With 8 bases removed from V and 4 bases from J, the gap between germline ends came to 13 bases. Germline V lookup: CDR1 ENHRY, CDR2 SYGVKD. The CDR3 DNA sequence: TGTGCCATCGGACGGGGGGCCGCAGATACGCAGTATTTT. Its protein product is CAIGRGAADTQYF.

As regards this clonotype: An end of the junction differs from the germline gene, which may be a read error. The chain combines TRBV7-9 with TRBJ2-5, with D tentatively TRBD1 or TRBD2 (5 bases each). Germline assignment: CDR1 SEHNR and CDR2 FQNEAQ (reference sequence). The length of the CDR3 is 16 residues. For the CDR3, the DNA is TGTACCAGCAGCTCCCCGGATCCGGGACACCAAGAGACCCAGTACTTC. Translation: CTSSSPDPGHQETQYF. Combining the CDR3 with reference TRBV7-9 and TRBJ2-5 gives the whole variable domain DTGVSQNPRHKITKRGQNVTFRCDPISEHNRLYWYRQTLGQGPEFLTYFQNEAQLEKSRLLSDRFSAERPKGSFSTLEIQRTEQGDSAMYLCTSSSPDPGHQETQYFGPGTRLLVL.

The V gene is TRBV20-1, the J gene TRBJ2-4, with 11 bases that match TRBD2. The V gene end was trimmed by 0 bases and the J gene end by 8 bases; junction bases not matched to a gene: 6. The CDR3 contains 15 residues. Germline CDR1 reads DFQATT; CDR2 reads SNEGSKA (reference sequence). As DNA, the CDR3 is TGCAGTGCTAGAGATATAGCGGGGGGGGAGTACATTCAGTACTTC. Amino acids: CSARDIAGGEYIQYF.

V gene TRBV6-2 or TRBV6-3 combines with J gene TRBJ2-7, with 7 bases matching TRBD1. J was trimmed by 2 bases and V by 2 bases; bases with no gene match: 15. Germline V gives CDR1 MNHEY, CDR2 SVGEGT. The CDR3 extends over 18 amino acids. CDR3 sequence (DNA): TGTGCCAGCAGTTACCAGCTACGGGACAGTGCCCGACCCTACGAGCAGTACGTC. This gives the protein CASSYQLRDSARPYEQYV.